This entry lists 19 T cell receptor beta chains sequenced from one sample in a study of monozygotic twins with inflammatory bowel disease. Each CDR3 protein gets one entry in TCRdb, which reprocessed the 5' RACE reads and gives no DNA. The sample table sets out tens of thousands of distinct CDR3 sequences. Input material: blood. These TCRs come from a human donor with ulcerative colitis or Crohn's disease, or a healthy co-twin of an affected twin (not recorded which).

The chain links TRBV7-2 to TRBJ1-1. This CDR3 spans 14 amino acids. Germline assignment: CDR1 SGHTA and CDR2 FQGNSA. The CDR3 protein is CASSLAGLGTEAFF.

The chain employs TRBV20-1 and TRBJ2-7; the TCRdb call, TRBD1, lacks DNA for checking. Germline CDR1 reads DFQATT; CDR2 reads SNEGSKA (reference sequence). The length of the CDR3 is 14 residues. The CDR3 loop is CSAASGTTNYEQYF.

This rearrangement joins TRBV2 to TRBJ1-6; the D gene TCRdb calls, TRBD1, cannot be checked with no DNA. Germline CDR1 and CDR2: SNHLY and FYNNEI. The CDR3 sequence is 15 residues long. The CDR3 is CASRNLVGGNSPLHF. Complete variable domain (other parts from reference TRBV2 and TRBJ1-6): EPEVTQTPSHQVTQMGQEVILRCVPISNHLYFYWYRQILGQKVEFLVSFYNNEISEKSEIFDDQFSVERPDGSNFTLKIRSTKLEDSAMYFCASRNLVGGNSPLHFGNGTRLTVT.

The rearrangement uses TRBV7-9 and TRBJ2-7; the TRBD1 assignment by TCRdb is unverifiable without DNA. The CDR3 consists of 16 residues. Germline lookup yields CDR1 SEHNR and CDR2 FQNEAQ (reference sequence). CDR3 residues: CASSLVGTGVMYEQYF.

The chain combines TRBV7-2 with TRBJ2-5; there is no DNA to check the TCRdb D call of TRBD1. The CDR3 has 14 residues. Looked up from germline, CDR1 is SGHTA and CDR2 is FQGNSA. CDR3 region: CASSLLGGQETQYF.

The chain employs TRBV7-9 and TRBJ1-2; without DNA, the TCRdb call of TRBD1 cannot be checked. The V gene's germline CDR1 is SEHNR and CDR2 FQNEAQ (reference sequence). The length of the CDR3 is 14 residues. CDR3: CASSLEGAGSGYTF.

The chain carries TRBV5-1 and TRBJ2-3; there is no DNA to check the TCRdb D call of TRBD1. Germline V gene lookup returns CDR1 SGHRS and CDR2 YFSETQ. The CDR3 has 15 residues. The CDR3 here is CASSLEAGKADTQYF.

V gene TRBV20-1 combines with J gene TRBJ1-4; absent DNA, TCRdb's TRBD1 call cannot be checked. CDR1 and CDR2 (germline): DFQATT, SNEGSKA (reference sequence). This CDR3 spans 12 amino acids. This CDR3 reads CSVTGKVEKLFF.

J is TRBJ1-4 and V is TRBV5-1. CDR3 length: 15 amino acids. Per germline, CDR1 SGHRS and CDR2 YFSETQ. The CDR3 loop is CASSYLPSRDEKLFF.

The rearrangement links TRBV7-6 to TRBJ2-7; TCRdb gives TRBD1 as the D gene, but with no DNA this cannot be confirmed. CDR1 and CDR2 (germline): SGHVS, FNYEAQ. This CDR3 spans 13 amino acids. CDR3 protein: CASSHPGFYEQYF.

The chain joins TRBV18 to TRBJ1-4. In germline, CDR1 is KGHSH, CDR2 LQKENI. The CDR3 has 13 residues. CDR3: CASSRGGDEKLFF.

The rearrangement links TRBV29-1 to TRBJ1-3; TCRdb proposes TRBD1, but this gene call is untestable without DNA. The CDR3 sequence is 15 residues long. Per the germline V gene, CDR1 is SQVTM and CDR2 is ANQGSEA. CDR3 sequence: CSVNRGTGSGNTIYF.

The V and J genes are TRBV3-1 and TRBJ1-5. CDR3 size: 14 residues. The germline CDR1 and CDR2 sequences are LGHDT and YNNKEL (reference sequence). This chain's CDR3 is CASSQNSRGLPQHF.

V usage is TRBV4-1 and J usage is TRBJ2-7; TCRdb's D call of TRBD2 is untestable without DNA. Germline V gives CDR1 MGHRA, CDR2 YSYEKL. The CDR3 has 14 amino acids. CDR3 loop: CASSRGRQTYEQYF.

V usage is TRBV10-3 and J usage is TRBJ2-6. The CDR3 sequence is 16 residues long. Germline V gene lookup returns CDR1 ENHRY and CDR2 SYGVKD. The CDR3 sequence is CAISEWRSSGANVLTF.

The V call is TRBV12-3 or TRBV12-4, the J call TRBJ1-5; TCRdb designates TRBD1, a call that cannot be tested without DNA. This CDR3 spans 19 amino acids. The CDR3: CASSPSHRTGTYSNQPQHF.

V and J are TRBV7-9 and TRBJ2-3; TCRdb picks TRBD1, but there is no DNA to check that call. Looked up from germline, CDR1 is SEHNR and CDR2 is FQNEAQ (reference sequence). The CDR3 runs 14 residues. CDR3 amino acids: CASSFSVGPDTQYF.

The V gene is TRBV12-3 or TRBV12-4, the J gene TRBJ1-1. The CDR3 length is 13 residues. The chain's CDR3 is CASSFKRNTEAFF.

The chain combines TRBV5-1 with TRBJ1-3; TCRdb's D call of TRBD1 is untestable without DNA. The length of the CDR3 is 16 residues. Germline lookup yields CDR1 SGHRS and CDR2 YFSETQ. The CDR3 is CASSSGPGVSGNTIYF.